Listed here is a single T cell receptor (beta chain). This clone appeared a single time. Its antigen is not yet known. Per-base qualities were not stored, and no clone one base away is much larger. Library preparation employed the immunoSEQ multiplex PCR assay. In its TCRdb copy, this immuneACCESS table keeps in-frame sequences only and misses some clones. Where compared with another copy, unresolved V genes explain less than half of these, and the others have no known cause. The sample records 70,000 to 80,000 clones, over 85% of which are singletons. Jointly, the top ten make up approximately 0.99% of the sample. In the germline V gene, CDR1 corresponds to SGHRS and CDR2 to YFSETQ. Trimming accounts for 5 bases at V and 0 bases at J, while the number of junction bases matched to no gene is 6. From its cysteine to its phenylalanine, the CDR3 spans 15 amino acids. Of the read, only the CDR3 DNA is kept; its 45 bases are in frame from base 1.

This sample was taken from a study of T cell changes during pregnancy in multiple sclerosis (dated by TCRdb to the late 2010s). Study-wide context: Changes in the T cell repertoire over the course of pregnancy were examined in this study in women with multiple sclerosis.

Material: peripheral blood, obtained in the first trimester of pregnancy. The receptor comes from a female donor with multiple sclerosis, enrolled in a pregnancy study. The V and J genes are TRBV5-1 and TRBJ2-3; 7 junctional bases match TRBD2. This receptor carries the CDR3 CASRESGKSTDTQYF. The nucleotides read TGCGCCAGCAGGGAGAGCGGGAAAAGCACAGATACGCAGTATTTT.